Described below is a single TCR beta chain sequence and its context. The data are from a study of control samples from healthy donors and cancer patients. Germline-derived CDR1 and CDR2 are SGHRS and YFSETQ. The CDR3 length is 15 residues. Trimming cost V 4 bases and J 5 bases; bases outside gene matches: 7. Libraries were prepared by immunoSEQ multiplex PCR; TCRdb keeps only in-frame clonotypes and omits some of them. The data show 200,000 to 250,000 clones, with over 90% seen just once and about 1.6% held by the top ten. The chain joins TRBV5-1 to TRBJ2-1; 9 bases align to TRBD2. This TCR derives from a man between 50 and 59 years old in good health. The specimen sequenced was blood. The CDR3 sequence is CASSVSGLAHNEQFF. The CDR3 region has the DNA TGCGCCAGCAGCGTCTCGGGACTAGCACACAATGAGCAGTTCTTC.